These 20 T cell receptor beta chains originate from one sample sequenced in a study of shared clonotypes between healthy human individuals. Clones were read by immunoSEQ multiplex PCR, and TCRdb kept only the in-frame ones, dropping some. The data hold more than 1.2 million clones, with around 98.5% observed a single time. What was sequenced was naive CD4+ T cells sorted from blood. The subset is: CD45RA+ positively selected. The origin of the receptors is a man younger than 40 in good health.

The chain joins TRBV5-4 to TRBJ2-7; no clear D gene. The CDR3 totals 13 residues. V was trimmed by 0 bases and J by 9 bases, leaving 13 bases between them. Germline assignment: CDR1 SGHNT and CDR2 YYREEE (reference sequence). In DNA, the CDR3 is TGTGCCAGCAGCTTGGCCCTAACTAAGGGGCAGTACTTC. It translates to CASSLALTKGQYF.

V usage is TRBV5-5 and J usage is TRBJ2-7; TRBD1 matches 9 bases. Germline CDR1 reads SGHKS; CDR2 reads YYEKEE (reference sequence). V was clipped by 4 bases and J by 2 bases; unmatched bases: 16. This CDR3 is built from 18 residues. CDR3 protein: CASSVGPTHRGQTYEQYF. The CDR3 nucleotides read TGTGCCAGCAGCGTCGGACCCACACACAGGGGGCAGACCTACGAGCAGTACTTC.

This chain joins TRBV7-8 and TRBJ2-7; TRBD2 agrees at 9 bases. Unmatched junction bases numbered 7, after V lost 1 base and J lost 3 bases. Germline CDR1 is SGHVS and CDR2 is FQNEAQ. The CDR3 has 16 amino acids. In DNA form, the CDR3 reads TGTGCCAGCAGCTTAGTTCTAGCGGGAAGCCTCTACGAGCAGTACTTC. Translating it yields CASSLVLAGSLYEQYF.

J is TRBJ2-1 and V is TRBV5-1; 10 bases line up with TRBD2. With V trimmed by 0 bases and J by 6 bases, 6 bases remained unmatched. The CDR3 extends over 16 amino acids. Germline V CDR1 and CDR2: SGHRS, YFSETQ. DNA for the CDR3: TGCGCCAGCAGCTTGGCCCTAGCGGGAGTCGGCAATGAGCAGTTCTTC. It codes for CASSLALAGVGNEQFF.

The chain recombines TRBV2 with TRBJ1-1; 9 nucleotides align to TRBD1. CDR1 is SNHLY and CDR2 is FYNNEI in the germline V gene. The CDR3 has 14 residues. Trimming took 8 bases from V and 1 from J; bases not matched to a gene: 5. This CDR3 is CASYSDRGNTEAFF. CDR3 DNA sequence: TGTGCCAGCTACTCGGACAGGGGGAACACTGAAGCTTTCTTT.

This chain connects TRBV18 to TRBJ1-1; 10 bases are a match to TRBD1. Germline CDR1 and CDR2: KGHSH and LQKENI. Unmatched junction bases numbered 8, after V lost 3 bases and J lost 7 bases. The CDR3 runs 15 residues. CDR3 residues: CASSPMTGGFIEAFF. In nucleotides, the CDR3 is TGTGCCAGCTCACCTATGACAGGGGGCTTCATTGAAGCTTTCTTT.

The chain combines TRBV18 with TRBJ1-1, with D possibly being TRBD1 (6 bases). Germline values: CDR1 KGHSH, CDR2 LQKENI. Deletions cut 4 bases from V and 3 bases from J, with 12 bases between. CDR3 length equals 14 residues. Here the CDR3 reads CASSQYRDDTEAFF. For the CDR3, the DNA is TGTGCCAGCTCACAATACAGGGATGACACTGAAGCTTTCTTT.

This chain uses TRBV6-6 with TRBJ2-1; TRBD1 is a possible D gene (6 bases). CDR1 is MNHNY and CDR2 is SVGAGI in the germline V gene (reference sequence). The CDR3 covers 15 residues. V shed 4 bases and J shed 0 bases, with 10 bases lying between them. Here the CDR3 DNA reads TGTGCCAGCAGTTCCAACAGGGACTCCTACAATGAGCAGTTCTTC. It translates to CASSSNRDSYNEQFF.

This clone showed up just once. In DNA form, the CDR3 reads TGTGCCAGCAGCACTCGGGACAGGGTTATGCATCCCCAGCATTTT. It encodes CASSTRDRVMHPQHF. The chain has TRBV6-1 and TRBJ1-5, with 9 nucleotides matching TRBD1. V lost 6 bases to trimming and J lost 10 bases; unmatched junction nucleotides: 13. CDR1 is MNHNS, CDR2 SASEGT, per germline. CDR3 size: 15 residues.

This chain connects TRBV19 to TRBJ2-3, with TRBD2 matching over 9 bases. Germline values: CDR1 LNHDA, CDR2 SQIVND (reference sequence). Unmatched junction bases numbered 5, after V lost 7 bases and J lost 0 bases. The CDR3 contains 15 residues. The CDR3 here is CASKRLAVSTDTQYF. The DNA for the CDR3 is TGTGCCAGTAAGAGACTAGCGGTTAGCACAGATACGCAGTATTTT.

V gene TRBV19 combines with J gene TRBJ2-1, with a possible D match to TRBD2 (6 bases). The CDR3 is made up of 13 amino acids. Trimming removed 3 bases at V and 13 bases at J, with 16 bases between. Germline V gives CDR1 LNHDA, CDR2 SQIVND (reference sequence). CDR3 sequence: CASSMRDGRGQFF. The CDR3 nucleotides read TGTGCCAGTAGTATGCGGGACGGGCGGGGTCAGTTCTTC.

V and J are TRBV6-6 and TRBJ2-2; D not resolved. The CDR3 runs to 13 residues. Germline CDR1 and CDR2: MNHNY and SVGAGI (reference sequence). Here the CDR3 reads CASRLVDTGELFF. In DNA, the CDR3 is TGTGCGTCCCGGCTAGTGGACACCGGGGAGCTGTTTTTT.

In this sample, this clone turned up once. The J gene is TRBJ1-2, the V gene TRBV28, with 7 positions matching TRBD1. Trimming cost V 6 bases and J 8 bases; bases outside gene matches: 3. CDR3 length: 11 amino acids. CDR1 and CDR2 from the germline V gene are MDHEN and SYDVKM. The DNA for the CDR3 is TGTGCCAGCAGGAGGACAGGCGGCTACACCTTC. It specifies CASRRTGGYTF.

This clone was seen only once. The CDR3 sequence: CARRNAYEQYF. CDR3 DNA sequence: TGTGCCAGGCGGAATGCCTACGAGCAGTACTTC. The chain employs TRBV2 and TRBJ2-7, with D hard to call. This CDR3 is built from 11 residues. Trimming cost V 9 bases and J 2 bases, with 8 bases left between them. Germline-derived CDR1 and CDR2 are SNHLY and FYNNEI. Based on the CDR3 plus reference TRBV2 and TRBJ2-7, the full variable domain is EPEVTQTPSHQVTQMGQEVILRCVPISNHLYFYWYRQILGQKVEFLVSFYNNEISEKSEIFDDQFSVERPDGSNFTLKIRSTKLEDSAMYFCARRNAYEQYFGPGTRLTVT.

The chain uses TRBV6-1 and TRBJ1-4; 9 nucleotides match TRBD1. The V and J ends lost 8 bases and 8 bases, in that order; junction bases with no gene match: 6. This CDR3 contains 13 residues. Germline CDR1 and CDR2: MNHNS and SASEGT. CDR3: CASGDRVSEKLFF. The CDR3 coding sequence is TGTGCCAGCGGGGACAGGGTCTCCGAAAAACTGTTTTTT.

The CDR3 reads CASSFPSYNEQFF. The CDR3 DNA is TGTGCCAGCAGCTTCCCTAGCTACAATGAGCAGTTCTTC. The chain is built from TRBV7-2 and TRBJ2-1; no clear D. With 3 bases removed from V and 3 bases from J, the gap between germline ends came to 6 bases. The CDR3 totals 13 residues. Germline V lookup: CDR1 SGHTA, CDR2 FQGNSA.

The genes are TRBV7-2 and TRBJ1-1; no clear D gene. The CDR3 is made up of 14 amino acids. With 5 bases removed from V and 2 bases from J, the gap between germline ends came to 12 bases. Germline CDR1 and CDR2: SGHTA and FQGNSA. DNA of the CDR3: TGTGCCAGCAGCGAGGGAGGTAGAAACACTGAAGCTTTCTTT. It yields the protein CASSEGGRNTEAFF.

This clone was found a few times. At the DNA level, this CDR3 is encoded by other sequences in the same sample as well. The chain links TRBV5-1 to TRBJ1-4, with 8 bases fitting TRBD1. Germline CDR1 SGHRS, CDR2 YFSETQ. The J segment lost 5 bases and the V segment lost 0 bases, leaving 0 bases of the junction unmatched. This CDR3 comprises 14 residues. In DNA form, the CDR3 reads TGCGCCAGCAGCTTGGGACAGGGGAATGAAAAACTGTTTTTT. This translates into CASSLGQGNEKLFF.

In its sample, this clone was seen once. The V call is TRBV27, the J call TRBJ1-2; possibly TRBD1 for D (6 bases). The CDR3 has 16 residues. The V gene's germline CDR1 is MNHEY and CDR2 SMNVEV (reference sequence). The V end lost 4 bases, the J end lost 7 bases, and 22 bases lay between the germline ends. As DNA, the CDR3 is TGTGCCAGCAGTTCACATCCCCAGGGGATCGGCGCTGGCTACACCTTC. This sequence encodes CASSSHPQGIGAGYTF.

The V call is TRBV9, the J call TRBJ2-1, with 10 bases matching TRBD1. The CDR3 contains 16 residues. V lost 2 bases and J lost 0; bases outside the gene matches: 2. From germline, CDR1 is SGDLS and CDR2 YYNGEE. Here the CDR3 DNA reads TGTGCCAGCAGCGTGCGGACAGGGGGCTCCTACAATGAGCAGTTCTTC. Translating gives CASSVRTGGSYNEQFF.